Sequencing of this TCR beta chain was carried out in a study of glioma-infiltrating T cells. The study's findings and limits: Non-neoplastic patients had below-expected tissue-blood divergence, while all gliomas exceeded expectation. Only very few CDR3 sequences appeared in both tissue and blood.

Many counts were recorded for this clonotype. The antigen is not known. Amplification of TCR alpha and beta CDR3 regions from RNA used iRepertoire nested multiplex PCR. One-step reverse transcription and amplification started from around 100-400 ng of tissue mRNA or PBMC total RNA. TCRdb recomputed calls from the multiplex PCR reads with MiXCR, one row per CDR3 protein. The repertoire holds about 180,000 distinct CDR3 sequences, with about 40% as singletons. This CDR3 contains 16 residues. Trimming shortened V by 6 bases and J by 0 bases, and 16 bases separated the two germline ends. Germline V lookup: CDR1 MNHNS, CDR2 SASEGT.

The TCR was taken from a human donor with low-grade glioma or glioblastoma, undergoing nonglioma brain surgery, or in good health (not recorded which). The rearrangement joins TRBV6-1 to TRBJ2-3; perhaps TRBD1 as D (6 bases). Source material: glioma tissue, nonneoplastic brain tissue, or PBMCs (not recorded which). CDR3 residues: CASRYYRDGSTDTQYF. The CDR3 DNA reads as TGTGCCAGCAGATATTACAGGGATGGTAGCACAGATACGCAGTATTTT.